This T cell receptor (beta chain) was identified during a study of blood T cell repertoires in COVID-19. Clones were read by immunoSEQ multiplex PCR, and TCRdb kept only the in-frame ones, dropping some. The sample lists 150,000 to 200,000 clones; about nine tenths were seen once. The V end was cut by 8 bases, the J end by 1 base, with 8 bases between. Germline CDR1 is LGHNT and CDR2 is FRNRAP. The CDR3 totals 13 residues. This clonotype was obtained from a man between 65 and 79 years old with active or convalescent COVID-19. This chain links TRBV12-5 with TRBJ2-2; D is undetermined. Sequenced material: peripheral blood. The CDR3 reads CASTQVNTGELFF. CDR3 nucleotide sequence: TGTGCTAGTACCCAGGTGAACACCGGGGAGCTGTTTTTT.